The clone carrying this T cell receptor (beta chain) occurred many times. Its specificity is unknown. Patients selected for sequencing had displayed CD8+CD57+ cell expansion by flow cytometry. These data belong to a study of CD8+CD57+ T cells in acquired aplastic anemia. Study as a whole: Yields of DNA that came from sorted CD4+ and CD8+ cells averaged 3.2 ug. Broader study findings: Overlap between patients and controls comprised roughly 28 CD8+ CDR3 sequences.

Genomic DNA constituted the template upon which TCR beta VDJ and CDR3 profiling was performed. A single record per CDR3 protein comes from TCRdb applying MiXCR to the reads. The table has some 140,000 distinct CDR3 sequences, about 48% seen once. The clonotype originates from a human donor with aplastic anemia. The sample taken for sequencing was sorted CD4+, CD8+, or CD8+CD57+ T cells (not recorded which) from PBMCs.

The CDR3 bases are TGTGCCAGCAGCTTAAGTACGGCGGGGCGCTCCTACGAGCAGTACTTC. Protein sequence: CASSLSTAGRSYEQYF. J is TRBJ2-7 and V is TRBV11-1, with D possibly being TRBD2 (6 bases). V lost 2 bases to trimming and J lost 0 bases, with 14 bases between them. Germline CDR1 reads SGHAT; CDR2 reads FQDESV (reference sequence). This CDR3 has 16 residues.